The clone carrying this T cell receptor beta chain was seen only once. TCRdb independently ran MiXCR on the 5' RACE reads; one entry per CDR3 protein. The sample lists 5,000 to 6,500 distinct CDR3 sequences; 55% to 60% were seen once. The CDR3 length is 13 residues. Trimming took off 3 bases at V and 1 base at J, with 9 bases between the two ends. Germline V gene lookup returns CDR1 GTSNPN and CDR2 SVGIG (reference sequence). The chain links TRBV30 to TRBJ1-1; the D gene is possibly TRBD1 (5 bases). The specimen sequenced was tumor-infiltrating memory CD4+ T cells sorted from the breast tumor. Specified subset: memory CD4+ T cells, CD4+CD45RO+CD25-. This sequence originates from a female donor with breast cancer. Written as DNA, the CDR3 is TGTGCCTGGAGGGGGGAGCAGAACACTGAAGCTTTCTTT. Translating it yields CAWRGEQNTEAFF.